This T cell receptor beta chain derives from a study of cytomegalovirus exposure and HLA in healthy donors. Study-level results: Earlier analysis looked at TCR beta V segments, and most were productive about 87% or about 30% of the time. Associated with HLA alleles at 0.05 false discovery rate in a later analysis were about 17,000 TCR beta sequences. Cytomegalovirus status was reportedly diagnosed by the classifier with high sensitivity and specificity.

Points on this clone: The antigen is not known.

Whereas donors were nominally healthy upon sampling, unrecorded immune exposures were probable. The PCR made use of 60 Vbeta and 13 Jbeta primers. This table comes from immunoSEQ multiplex PCR, and its TCRdb copy is limited to in-frame clones, with some not included. The repertoire holds under 150,000 clones, with 77% as singletons. Trimming pared 6 bases from V and 4 bases from J, leaving 19 bases between. The CDR3 runs 15 residues. Per the germline V gene, CDR1 is MDHEN and CDR2 is SYDVKM. The chain is built from TRBV28 and TRBJ2-7; the D gene is possibly TRBD1 (5 bases). Sequenced sample: PBMCs. The receptor was derived from a woman aged 55-75 years in good health and CMV-seronegative. CDR3 region: CASSTPPGTGYEQYF. The CDR3 region has the DNA TGTGCCAGCAGCACCCCCCCGGGCACAGGATACGAGCAGTACTTC.